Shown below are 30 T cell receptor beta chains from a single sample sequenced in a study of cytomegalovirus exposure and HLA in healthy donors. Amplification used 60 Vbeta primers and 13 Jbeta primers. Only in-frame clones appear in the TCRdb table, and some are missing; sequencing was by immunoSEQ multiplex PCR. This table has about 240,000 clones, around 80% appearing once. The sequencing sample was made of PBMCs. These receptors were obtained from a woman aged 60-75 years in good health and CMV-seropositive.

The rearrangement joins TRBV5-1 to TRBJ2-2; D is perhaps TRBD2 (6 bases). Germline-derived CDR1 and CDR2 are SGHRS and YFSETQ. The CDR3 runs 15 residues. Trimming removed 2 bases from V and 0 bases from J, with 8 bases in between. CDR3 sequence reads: CASSLTSPNTGELFF. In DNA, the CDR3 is TGCGCCAGCAGCTTAACTAGCCCGAACACCGGGGAGCTGTTTTTT.

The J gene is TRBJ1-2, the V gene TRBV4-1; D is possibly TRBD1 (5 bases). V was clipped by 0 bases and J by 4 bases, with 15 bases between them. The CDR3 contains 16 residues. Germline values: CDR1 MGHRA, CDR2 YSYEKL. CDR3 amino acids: CASSQDATGTFYGYTF. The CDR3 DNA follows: TGCGCCAGCAGCCAAGACGCGACTGGGACTTTCTATGGCTACACCTTC.

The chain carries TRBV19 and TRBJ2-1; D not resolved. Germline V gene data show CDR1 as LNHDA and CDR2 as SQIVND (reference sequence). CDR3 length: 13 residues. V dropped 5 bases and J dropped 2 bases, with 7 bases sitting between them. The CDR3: CASSVDTYNEQFF. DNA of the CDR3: TGTGCCAGTAGTGTCGACACCTACAATGAGCAGTTCTTC.

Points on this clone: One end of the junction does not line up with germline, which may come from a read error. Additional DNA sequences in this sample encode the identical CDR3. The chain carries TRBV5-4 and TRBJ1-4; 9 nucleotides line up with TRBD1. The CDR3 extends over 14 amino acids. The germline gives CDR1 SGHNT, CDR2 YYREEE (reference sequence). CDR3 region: CASSLGQGNEKLFF. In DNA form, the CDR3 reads TGCGCCAGCAGCCTAGGACAGGGGAACGAAAAACTGTTTTTT.

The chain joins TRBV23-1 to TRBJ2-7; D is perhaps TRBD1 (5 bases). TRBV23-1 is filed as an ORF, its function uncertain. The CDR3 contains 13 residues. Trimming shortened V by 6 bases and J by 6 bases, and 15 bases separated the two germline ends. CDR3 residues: CASSLDHQGEQYF. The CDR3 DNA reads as TGCGCCAGCAGCCTCGACCACCAGGGCGAGCAGTACTTC.

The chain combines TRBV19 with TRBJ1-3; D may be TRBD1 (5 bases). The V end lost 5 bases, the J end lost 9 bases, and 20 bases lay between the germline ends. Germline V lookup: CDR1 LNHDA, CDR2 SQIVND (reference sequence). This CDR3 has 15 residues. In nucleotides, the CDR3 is TGTGCCAGTAGTCCTCGACAGATTTTCCATGGCACCATATATTTT. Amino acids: CASSPRQIFHGTIYF.

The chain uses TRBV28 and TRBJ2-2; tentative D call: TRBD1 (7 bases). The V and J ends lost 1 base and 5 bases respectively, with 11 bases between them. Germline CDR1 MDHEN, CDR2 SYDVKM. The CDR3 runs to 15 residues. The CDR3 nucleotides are TGTGCCAGCAGTTTATCGCCAGGGGGGACCGGGGAGCTGTTTTTT. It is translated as CASSLSPGGTGELFF.

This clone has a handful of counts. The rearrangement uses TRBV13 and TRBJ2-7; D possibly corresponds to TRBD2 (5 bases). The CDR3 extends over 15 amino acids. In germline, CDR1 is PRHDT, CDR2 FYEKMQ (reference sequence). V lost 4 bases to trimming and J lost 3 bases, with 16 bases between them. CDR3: CASSSRTRNYYEQYF. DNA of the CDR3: TGTGCCAGCAGCTCCCGGACTCGAAATTACTACGAGCAGTACTTC.

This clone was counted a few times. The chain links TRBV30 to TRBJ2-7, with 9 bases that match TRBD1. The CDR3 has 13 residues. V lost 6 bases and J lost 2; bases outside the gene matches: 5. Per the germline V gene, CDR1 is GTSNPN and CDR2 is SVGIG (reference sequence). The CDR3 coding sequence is TGTGCCTGTCTCCGGGACAGGGCCTACGAGCAGTACTTC. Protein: CACLRDRAYEQYF.

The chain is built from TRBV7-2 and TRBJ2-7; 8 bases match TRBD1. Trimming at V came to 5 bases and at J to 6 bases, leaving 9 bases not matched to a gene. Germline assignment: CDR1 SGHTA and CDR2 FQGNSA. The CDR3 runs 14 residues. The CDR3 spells CASSQRTGNREQYF. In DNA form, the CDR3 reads TGTGCCAGCAGCCAGAGGACAGGGAATCGCGAGCAGTACTTC. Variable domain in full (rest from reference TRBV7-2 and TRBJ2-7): GAGVSQSPSNKVTEKGKDVELRCDPISGHTALYWYRQSLGQGLEFLIYFQGNSAPDKSGLPSDRFSAERTGGSVSTLTIQRTQQEDSAVYLCASSQRTGNREQYFGPGTRLTVT.

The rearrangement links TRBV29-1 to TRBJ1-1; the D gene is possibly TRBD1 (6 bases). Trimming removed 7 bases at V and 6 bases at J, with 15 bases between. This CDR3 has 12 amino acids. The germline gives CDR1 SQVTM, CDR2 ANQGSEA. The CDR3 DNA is TGCAGCGCTGAGTGGGGGACACCTGAAGCTTTCTTT. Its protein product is CSAEWGTPEAFF.

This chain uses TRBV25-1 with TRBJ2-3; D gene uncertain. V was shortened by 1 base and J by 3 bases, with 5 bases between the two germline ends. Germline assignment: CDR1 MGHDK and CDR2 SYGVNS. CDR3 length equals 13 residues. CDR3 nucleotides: TGTGCCAGCAGTGAATTCAGTACAGATACGCAGTATTTT. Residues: CASSEFSTDTQYF.

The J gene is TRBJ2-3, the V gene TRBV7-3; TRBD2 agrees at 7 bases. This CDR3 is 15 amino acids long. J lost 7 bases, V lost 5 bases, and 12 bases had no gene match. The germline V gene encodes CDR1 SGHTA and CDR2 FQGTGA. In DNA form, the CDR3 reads TGTGCCAGCAGCGTATGGGCGGGAGAGGAATATACGCAGTATTTT. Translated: CASSVWAGEEYTQYF.

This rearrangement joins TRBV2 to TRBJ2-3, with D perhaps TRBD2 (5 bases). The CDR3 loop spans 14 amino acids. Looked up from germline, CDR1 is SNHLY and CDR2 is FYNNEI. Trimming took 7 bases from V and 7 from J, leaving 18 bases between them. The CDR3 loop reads CASILSGLTNTQYF. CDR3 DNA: TGTGCCAGCATTTTAAGCGGCCTCACGAATACGCAGTATTTT.

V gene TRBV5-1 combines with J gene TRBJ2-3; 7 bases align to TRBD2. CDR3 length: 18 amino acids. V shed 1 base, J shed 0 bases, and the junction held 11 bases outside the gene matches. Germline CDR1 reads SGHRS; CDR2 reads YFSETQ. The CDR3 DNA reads TGCGCCAGCAGCTTGCAAGGAAGGACTAGTTCTAGCACAGATACGCAGTATTTT. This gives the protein CASSLQGRTSSSTDTQYF.

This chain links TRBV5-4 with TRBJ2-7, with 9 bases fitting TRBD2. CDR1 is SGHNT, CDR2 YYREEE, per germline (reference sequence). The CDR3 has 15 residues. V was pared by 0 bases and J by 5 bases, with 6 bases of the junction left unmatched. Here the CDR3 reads CASSLEAGGPHEQYF. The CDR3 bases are TGTGCCAGCAGCTTGGAGGCGGGAGGGCCTCACGAGCAGTACTTC. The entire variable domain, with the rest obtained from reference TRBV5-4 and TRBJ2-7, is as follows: ETGVTQSPTHLIKTRGQQVTLRCSSQSGHNTVSWYQQALGQGPQFIFQYYREEENGRGNFPPRFSGLQFPNYSSELNVNALELDDSALYLCASSLEAGGPHEQYFGPGTRLTVT.

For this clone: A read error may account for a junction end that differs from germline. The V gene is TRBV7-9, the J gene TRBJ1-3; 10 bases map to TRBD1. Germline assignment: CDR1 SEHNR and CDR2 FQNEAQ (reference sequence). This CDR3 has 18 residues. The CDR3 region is CSSSFKPGQGSSGNTIYF. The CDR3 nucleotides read TGTTCCAGCAGCTTCAAGCCGGGACAGGGGTCCTCTGGAAACACCATATATTTT.

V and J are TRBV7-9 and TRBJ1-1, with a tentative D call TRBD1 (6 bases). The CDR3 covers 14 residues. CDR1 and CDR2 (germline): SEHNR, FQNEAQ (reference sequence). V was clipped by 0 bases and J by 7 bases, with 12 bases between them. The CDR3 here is CASSLAVRGNEAFF. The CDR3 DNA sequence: TGTGCCAGCAGCTTAGCTGTCAGGGGAAATGAAGCTTTCTTT.

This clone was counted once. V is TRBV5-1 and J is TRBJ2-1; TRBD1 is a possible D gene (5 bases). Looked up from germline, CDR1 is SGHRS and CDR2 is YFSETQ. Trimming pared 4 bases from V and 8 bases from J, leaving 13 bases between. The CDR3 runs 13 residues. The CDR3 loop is CASSPGWGDEQFF. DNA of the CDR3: TGCGCCAGCAGCCCAGGGTGGGGCGATGAGCAGTTCTTC.

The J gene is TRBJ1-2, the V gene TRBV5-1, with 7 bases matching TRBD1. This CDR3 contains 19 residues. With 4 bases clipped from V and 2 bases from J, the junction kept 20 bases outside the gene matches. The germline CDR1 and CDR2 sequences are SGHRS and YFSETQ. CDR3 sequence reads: CASSLQGAGPGQKNYGYTF. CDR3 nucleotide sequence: TGCGCCAGCAGCCTCCAAGGAGCCGGGCCGGGACAGAAAAACTATGGCTACACCTTC.

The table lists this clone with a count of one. CDR3 protein: CASSYAGVTGELFF. CDR3 nucleotide sequence: TGTGCCAGCAGCTACGCGGGAGTCACCGGGGAGCTGTTTTTT. V usage is TRBV7-6 and J usage is TRBJ2-2; 7 bases match TRBD2. The CDR3 totals 14 residues. Germline assignment: CDR1 SGHVS and CDR2 FNYEAQ. The V and J ends lost 4 bases and 4 bases, in that order; junction bases with no gene match: 3.

The CDR3 region is CASSSDRGRWFF. CDR3 in DNA: TGCGCCAGCAGCTCCGACAGGGGGCGTTGGTTCTTC. The rearrangement links TRBV5-1 to TRBJ2-1, with 10 bases lining up with TRBD1. The trim removed 3 bases at V and 15 bases at J, leaving 6 bases unmatched. The CDR3 extends over 12 amino acids. Germline loops: CDR1 SGHRS, CDR2 YFSETQ.

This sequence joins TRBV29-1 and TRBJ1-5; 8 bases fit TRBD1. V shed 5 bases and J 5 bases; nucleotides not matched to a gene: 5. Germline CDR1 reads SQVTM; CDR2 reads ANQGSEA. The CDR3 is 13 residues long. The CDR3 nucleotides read TGCAGCGTTCGGACAGGGAGGGATCAGCCCCAGCATTTT. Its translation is CSVRTGRDQPQHF.

The CDR3 coding sequence is TGCGCCAGCGGCCAAGTGACAGGGTCGGGCTACACCTTC. It is translated as CASGQVTGSGYTF. The V and J genes are TRBV5-1 and TRBJ1-2; 7 bases match TRBD1. Germline loops: CDR1 SGHRS, CDR2 YFSETQ. V lost 7 bases, J lost 8 bases, and 11 bases stayed unmatched. The CDR3 consists of 13 residues.

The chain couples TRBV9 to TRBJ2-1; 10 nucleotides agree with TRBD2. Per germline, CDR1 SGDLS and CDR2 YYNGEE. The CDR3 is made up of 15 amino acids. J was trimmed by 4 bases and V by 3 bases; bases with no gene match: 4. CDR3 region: CASSAAGGGYNEQFF. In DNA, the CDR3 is TGTGCCAGCAGCGCAGCGGGAGGGGGGTACAATGAGCAGTTCTTC.

In DNA, the CDR3 is TGTGCCAGCAGCCTCCGTGGGCGCCCAGATACGCAGTATTTT. This sequence encodes CASSLRGRPDTQYF. The chain uses TRBV7-3 and TRBJ2-3; D unresolved. The CDR3 contains 14 residues. V shed 5 bases and J shed 4 bases, with 13 bases lying between them. Germline V gives CDR1 SGHTA, CDR2 FQGTGA.

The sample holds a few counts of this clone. Here the CDR3 reads CASSPGGGGNTEAFF. CDR3 sequence (DNA): TGCGCCAGCAGCCCGGGAGGGGGCGGGAACACTGAAGCTTTCTTT. The chain employs TRBV5-1 and TRBJ1-1; 7 nucleotides align to TRBD1. Losses at the gene ends were 4 bases for V and 1 base for J; bases not matched to a gene: 7. Germline CDR1 SGHRS, CDR2 YFSETQ. The CDR3 is 15 amino acids.

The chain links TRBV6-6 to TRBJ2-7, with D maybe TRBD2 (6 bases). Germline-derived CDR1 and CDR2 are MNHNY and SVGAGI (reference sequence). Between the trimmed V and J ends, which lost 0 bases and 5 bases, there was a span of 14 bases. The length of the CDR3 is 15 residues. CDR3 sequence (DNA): TGTGCCAGCAGTTACTCGCGGGGTCTCAGTAACGAGCAGTACTTC. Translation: CASSYSRGLSNEQYF.

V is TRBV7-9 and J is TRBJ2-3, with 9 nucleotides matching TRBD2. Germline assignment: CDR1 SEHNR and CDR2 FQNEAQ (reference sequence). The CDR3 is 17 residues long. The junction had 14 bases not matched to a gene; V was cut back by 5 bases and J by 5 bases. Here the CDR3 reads CASSHTRLAEREDTQYF. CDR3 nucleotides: TGTGCCAGCAGCCATACCCGACTAGCGGAGAGGGAAGATACGCAGTATTTT.

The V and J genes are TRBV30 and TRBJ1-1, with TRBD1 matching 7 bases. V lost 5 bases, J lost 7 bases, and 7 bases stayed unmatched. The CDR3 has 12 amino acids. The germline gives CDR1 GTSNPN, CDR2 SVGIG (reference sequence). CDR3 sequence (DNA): TGTGCCTGGGACAGGGAACGTGTTGAAGCTTTCTTT. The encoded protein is CAWDRERVEAFF.